This T cell receptor (beta chain) was identified during a study of T cells in Graves' hyperthyroidism and ophthalmopathy (dated by TCRdb to between 2018 and 2021). Describing the broader study: Peripheral blood samples were taken at initial diagnosis, before any treatment was given. An independent validation cohort of 18 to 20 hyperthyroidism patients and 17 patients who later progressed to ophthalmopathy tested prospective prediction of ophthalmopathy. For training and testing, the roughly 100 patients in the discovery cohort were randomly divided in a 7:3 ratio. After sampling, hyperthyroidism patients received methimazole starting at 30 mg daily, and ophthalmopathy patients received high-dose intravenous methylprednisolone. A discovery cohort of approximately 100 patients, roughly 45 with Graves' ophthalmopathy and under 60 with stable Graves' hyperthyroidism, was used to find distinguishing TCR V-J signatures. The paper reports TCR Vbeta CDR3 sequencing of over 130 peripheral blood samples: 43 ophthalmopathy, around 80 hyperthyroidism and around 17 progressor patients. In addition, the study compared T-cell repertoires in thyroid tissue and in blood from roughly six Graves' hyperthyroidism patients. Results and caveats for the whole study, not just this receptor: In validation, the model predicted progression to ophthalmopathy with over 65% sensitivity and approximately 72% specificity, a median of about 6 months before onset. Sample size was not statistically predetermined, and blinding of investigators to group allocation was not performed. A model built on a 13 V-J signature distinguished ophthalmopathy from stable hyperthyroidism, reaching roughly 88% sensitivity and approximately 83% specificity in cross-validation and 80%/75% in testing. Most expanded thyroid clonotypes (frequency above 0.001) were also detected in blood, a finding suggesting that blood repertoires may reflect thyroid immune responses.

In the case of this clonotype: Its target antigen remains unknown. Per-nucleotide qualities are absent, and no much larger clonotype sits a single base away.

Stable Graves' hyperthyroidism was defined as the absence of progression to ophthalmopathy over 18 months of follow-up. Hyperthyroidism patients were newly diagnosed, with disease duration under 2 months, and aged 18 to 65 years. Any patient with an uncontrolled infection, another autoimmune disease, pregnancy or lactation was excluded. Diagnoses were based on clinical symptoms, serum thyroxine and TRAb, thyroid ultrasound and orbital computed tomography. PBMCs were isolated from about 9 ml of fresh peripheral blood by Ficoll-Paque density gradient centrifugation. Trizol reagent was used to extract total RNA, and RNA quality was then checked on an Agilent 2100 Bioanalyzer. Amplification of TCR beta CDR3 regions was carried out from RNA transcripts. For the first round of RT-PCR on the TCR CDR3, the HTBI primer set was used together with the Qiagen OneStep RT-PCR kit. Libraries were constructed in a second round of multiplex PCR, after which size selection and purification were performed. Sequencing of the libraries was done on an Illumina HiSeq2000 using paired-end 100 bp reads. From the authors' description of their analysis: SOAPnuke was used to process the raw data, removing reads that contained adapters or uncalled bases, had a mean Phred below 15, or lacked an exact match to the constant primer or identifier. COPE v1.2.5 was used to merge high-quality paired reads, and clonotypes were defined as unique nucleotide sequences. Clonotypes were aligned to IMGT TRBV, TRBD and TRBJ reference segments using MiTCR v1.1. Analysis was restricted to V-J combinations with a frequency above 0.0001, which covered 98% to 99.2% of repertoires. The TCS score was defined as F50 (clonal expansion) divided by E x V (chaos), with BLOSUM62-based TCRdist calculated between CDR3 peptides within each V-J. Welch's t-statistics and random forest reduced roughly 500 V-J features to roughly 13, which were used in a naive Bayes classifier (R e1071). Starting from the raw public reads, TCRdb applied fastp trimming at Q25, assembled clones with MiXCR and retained in-frame beta chains. CDR3 protein sequences are deduplicated, and each keeps its most common genes and DNA. TCRdb's processing, not the study's, gives the V and J calls here. This sample gives around 200,000 distinct CDR3 sequences in total; around 15% of them show up just once. The ten largest clones represent under 35% of the sample.

According to the germline V gene, CDR1 reads SNHLY and CDR2 reads FYNNEI. The CDR3 holds 12 amino acids from the cysteine to the phenylalanine. Only the CDR3 part of the read is kept: 36 bases, read in frame from the first base. Trimming costs V 11 bases and J 6 bases, and their ends lie 17 bases apart. Sample: blood. The TCR originated in a woman between 50 and 59 years old with Graves' hyperthyroidism. The rearranged segments are TRBV2 and TRBJ2-7; confidence is insufficient to name the D gene. CDR3 region: CASISTSGEQYF. Here is the DNA: TGTGCCTCCATCTCAACTTCGGGCGAGCAGTACTTC.